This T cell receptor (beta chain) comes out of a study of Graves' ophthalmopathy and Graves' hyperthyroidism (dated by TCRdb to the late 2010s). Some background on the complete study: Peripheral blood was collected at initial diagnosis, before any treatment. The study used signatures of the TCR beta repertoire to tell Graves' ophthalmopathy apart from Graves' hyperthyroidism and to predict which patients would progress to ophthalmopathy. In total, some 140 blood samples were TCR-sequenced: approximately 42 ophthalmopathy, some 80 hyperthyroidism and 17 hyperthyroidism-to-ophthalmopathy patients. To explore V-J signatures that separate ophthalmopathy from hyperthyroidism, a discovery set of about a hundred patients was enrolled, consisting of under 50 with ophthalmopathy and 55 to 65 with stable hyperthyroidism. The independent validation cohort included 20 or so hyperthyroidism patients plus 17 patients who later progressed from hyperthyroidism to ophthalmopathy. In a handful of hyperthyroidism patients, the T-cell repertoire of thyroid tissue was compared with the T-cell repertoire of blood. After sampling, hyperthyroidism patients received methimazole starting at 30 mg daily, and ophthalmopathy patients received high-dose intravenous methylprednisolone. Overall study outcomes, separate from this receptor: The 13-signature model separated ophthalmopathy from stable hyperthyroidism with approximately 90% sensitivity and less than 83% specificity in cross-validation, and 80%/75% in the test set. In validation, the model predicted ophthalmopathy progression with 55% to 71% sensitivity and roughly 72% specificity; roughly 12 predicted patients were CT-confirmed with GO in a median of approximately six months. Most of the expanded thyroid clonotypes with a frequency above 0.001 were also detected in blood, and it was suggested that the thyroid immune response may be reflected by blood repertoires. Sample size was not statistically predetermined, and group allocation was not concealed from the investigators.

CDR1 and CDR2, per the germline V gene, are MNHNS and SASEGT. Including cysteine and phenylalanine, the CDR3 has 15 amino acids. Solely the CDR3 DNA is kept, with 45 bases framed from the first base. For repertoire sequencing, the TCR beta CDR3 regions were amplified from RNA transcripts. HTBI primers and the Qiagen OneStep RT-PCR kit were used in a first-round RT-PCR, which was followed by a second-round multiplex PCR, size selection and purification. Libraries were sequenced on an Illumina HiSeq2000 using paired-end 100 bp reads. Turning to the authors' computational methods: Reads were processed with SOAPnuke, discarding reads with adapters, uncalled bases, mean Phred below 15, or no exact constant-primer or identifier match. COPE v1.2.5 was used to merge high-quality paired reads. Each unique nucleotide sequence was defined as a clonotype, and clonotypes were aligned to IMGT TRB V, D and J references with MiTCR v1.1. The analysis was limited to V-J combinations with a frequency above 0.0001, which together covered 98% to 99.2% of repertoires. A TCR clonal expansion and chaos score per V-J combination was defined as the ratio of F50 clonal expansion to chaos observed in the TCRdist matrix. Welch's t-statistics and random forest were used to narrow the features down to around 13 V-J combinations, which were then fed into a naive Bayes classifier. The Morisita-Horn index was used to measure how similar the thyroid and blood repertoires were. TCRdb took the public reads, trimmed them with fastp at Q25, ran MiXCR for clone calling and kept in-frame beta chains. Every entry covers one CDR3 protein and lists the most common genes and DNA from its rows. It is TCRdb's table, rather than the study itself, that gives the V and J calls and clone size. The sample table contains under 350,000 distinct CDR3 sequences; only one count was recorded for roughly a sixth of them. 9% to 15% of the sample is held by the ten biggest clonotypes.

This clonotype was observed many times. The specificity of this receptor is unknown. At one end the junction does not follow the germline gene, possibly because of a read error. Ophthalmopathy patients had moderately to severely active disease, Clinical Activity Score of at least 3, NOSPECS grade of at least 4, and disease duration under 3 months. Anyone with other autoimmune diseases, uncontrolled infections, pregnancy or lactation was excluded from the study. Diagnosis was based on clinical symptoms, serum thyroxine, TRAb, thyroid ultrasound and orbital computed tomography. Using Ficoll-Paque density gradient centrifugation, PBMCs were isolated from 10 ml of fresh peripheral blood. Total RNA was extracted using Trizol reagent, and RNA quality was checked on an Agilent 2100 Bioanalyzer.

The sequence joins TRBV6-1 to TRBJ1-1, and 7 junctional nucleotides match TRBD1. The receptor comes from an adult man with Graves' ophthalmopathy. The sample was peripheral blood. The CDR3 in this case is CVSSQTGRRNTEAFF. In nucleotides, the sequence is TGTGTCAGCAGCCAGACAGGGCGACGGAACACTGAAGCTTTCTTT.